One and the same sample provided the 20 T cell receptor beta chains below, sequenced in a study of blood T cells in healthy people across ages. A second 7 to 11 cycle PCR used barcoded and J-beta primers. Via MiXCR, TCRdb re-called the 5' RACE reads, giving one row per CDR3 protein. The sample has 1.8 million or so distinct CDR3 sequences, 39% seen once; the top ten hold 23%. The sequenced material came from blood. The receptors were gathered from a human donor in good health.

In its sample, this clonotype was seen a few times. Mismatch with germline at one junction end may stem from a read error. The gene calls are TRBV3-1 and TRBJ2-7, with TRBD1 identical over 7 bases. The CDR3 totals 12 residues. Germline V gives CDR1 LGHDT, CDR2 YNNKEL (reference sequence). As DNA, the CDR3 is TGTGCCAGCGGCCAAGGACAGACAGGGTGGTACTTC. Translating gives CASGQGQTGWYF.

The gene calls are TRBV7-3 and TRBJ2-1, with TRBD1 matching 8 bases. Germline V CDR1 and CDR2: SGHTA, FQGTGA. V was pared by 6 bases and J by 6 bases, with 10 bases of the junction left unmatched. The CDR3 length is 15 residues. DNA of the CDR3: TGTGCCAGCAGTCGAGGACAGGGAAGGCTCAATGAGCAGTTCTTC. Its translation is CASSRGQGRLNEQFF.

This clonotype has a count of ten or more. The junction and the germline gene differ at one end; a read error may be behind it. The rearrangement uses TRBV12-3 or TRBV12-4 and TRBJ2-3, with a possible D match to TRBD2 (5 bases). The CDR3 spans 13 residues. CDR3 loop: CASSSGSTDTQYF. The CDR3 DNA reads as TGCGCCAGCAGCTCGGGAAGCACAGATACGCAGTATTTT.

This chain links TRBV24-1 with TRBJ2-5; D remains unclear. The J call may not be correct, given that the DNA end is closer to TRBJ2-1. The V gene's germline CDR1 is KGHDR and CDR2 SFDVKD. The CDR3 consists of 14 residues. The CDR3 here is CATSDRRSQETQFF. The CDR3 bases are TGTGCCACCAGTGACAGACGGTCTCAAGAGACCCAGTTCTTC.

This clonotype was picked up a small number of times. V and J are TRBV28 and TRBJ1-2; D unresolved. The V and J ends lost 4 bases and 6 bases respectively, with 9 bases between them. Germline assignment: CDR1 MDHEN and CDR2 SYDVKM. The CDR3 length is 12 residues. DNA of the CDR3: TGTGCCAGCAGTTCAACGACCAATGGCTACACCTTC. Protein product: CASSSTTNGYTF.

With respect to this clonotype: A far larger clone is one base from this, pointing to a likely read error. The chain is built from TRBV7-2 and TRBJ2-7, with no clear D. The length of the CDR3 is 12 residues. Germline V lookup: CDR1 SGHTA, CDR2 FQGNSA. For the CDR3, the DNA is TGTGCCAGCAGGTTAGGGCCCTACGAGCAGTACTTC. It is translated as CASRLGPYEQYF.

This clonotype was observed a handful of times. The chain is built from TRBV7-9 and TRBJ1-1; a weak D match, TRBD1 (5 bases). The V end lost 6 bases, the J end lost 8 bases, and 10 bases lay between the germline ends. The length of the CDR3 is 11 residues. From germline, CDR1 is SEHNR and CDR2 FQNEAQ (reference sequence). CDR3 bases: TGTGCCAGCAGTATACGGGGGGAAGCTTTCTTT. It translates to CASSIRGEAFF. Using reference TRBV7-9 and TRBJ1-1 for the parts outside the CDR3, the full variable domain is DTGVSQNPRHKITKRGQNVTFRCDPISEHNRLYWYRQTLGQGPEFLTYFQNEAQLEKSRLLSDRFSAERPKGSFSTLEIQRTEQGDSAMYLCASSIRGEAFFGQGTRLTVV.

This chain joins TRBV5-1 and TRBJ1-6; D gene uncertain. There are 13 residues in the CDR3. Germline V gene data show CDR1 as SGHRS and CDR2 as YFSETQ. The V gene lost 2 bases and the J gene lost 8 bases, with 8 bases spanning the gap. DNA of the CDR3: TGCGCCAGCAGCTTTGATGGTCATTCACCCCTCCACTTT. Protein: CASSFDGHSPLHF.

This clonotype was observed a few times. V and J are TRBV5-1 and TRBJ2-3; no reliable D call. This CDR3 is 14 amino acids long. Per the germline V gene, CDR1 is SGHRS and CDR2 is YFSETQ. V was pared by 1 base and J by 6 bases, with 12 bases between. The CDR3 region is CASSLWTMGDTQYF. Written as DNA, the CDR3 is TGCGCCAGCAGCTTGTGGACCATGGGGGATACGCAGTATTTT.

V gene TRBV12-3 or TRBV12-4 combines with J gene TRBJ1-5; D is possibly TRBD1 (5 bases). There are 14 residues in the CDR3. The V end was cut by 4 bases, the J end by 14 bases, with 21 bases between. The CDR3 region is CASSYGRVIDSEHF. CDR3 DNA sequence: TGTGCCAGCAGTTACGGCAGGGTAATTGATTCCGAGCATTTT.

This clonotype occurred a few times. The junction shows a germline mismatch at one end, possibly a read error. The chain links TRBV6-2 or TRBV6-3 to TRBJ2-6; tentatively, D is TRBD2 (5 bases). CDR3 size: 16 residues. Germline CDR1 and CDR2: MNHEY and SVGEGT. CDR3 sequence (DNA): TGTGTCAGCAGTCCCACACCTTCGGGGAGGGCCAACGTCCTGACTTTC. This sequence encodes CVSSPTPSGRANVLTF.

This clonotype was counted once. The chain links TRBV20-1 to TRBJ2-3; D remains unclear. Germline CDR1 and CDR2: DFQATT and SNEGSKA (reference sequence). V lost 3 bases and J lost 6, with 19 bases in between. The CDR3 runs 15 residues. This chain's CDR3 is CSASSMDRDSDTQYF. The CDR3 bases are TGCAGTGCTAGTTCGATGGACCGAGATTCGGATACGCAGTATTTT.

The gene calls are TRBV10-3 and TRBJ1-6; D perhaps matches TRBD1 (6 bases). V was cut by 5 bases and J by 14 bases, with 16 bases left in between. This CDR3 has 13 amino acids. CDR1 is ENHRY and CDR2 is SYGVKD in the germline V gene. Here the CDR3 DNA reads TGTGCCATCAGTTTTGACAGGCCGGGGGCCCTCCACTTT. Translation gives CAISFDRPGALHF.

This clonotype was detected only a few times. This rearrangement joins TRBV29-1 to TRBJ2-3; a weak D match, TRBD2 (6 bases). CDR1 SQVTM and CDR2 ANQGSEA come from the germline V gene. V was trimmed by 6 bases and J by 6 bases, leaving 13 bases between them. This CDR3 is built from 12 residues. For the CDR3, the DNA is TGCAGCGTCGACGCGGGGCGGGATACGCAGTATTTT. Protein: CSVDAGRDTQYF.

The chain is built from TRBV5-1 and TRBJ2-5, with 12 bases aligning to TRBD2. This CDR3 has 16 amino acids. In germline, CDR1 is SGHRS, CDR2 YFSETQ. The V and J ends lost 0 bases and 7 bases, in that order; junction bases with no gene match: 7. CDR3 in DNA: TGCGCCAGCAGCTTGGTTTCTAGCGGGGGGGCCGTGACCCAGTACTTC. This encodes CASSLVSSGGAVTQYF.

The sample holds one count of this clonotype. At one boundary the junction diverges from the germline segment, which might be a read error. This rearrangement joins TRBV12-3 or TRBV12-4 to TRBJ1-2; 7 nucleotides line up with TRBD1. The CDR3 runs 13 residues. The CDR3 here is CASSLGTVGGHTF. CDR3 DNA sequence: TGTGCCAGCAGTTTGGGGACAGTCGGTGGCCACACCTTC.

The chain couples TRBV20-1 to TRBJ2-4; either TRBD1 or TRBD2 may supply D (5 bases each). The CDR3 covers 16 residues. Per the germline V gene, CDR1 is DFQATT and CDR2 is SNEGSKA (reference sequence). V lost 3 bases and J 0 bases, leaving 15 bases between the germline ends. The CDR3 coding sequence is TGCAGTGCTAGCATGGGGGAACGTCTAGCCAAAAACATTCAGTACTTC. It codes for CSASMGERLAKNIQYF.

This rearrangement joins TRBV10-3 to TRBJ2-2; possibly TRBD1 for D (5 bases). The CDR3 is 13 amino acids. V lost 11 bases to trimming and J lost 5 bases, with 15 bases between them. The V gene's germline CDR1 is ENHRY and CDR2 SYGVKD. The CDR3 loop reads CASGGHPTGELFF. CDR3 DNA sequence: TGTGCCTCCGGCGGACACCCTACCGGGGAGCTGTTTTTT.

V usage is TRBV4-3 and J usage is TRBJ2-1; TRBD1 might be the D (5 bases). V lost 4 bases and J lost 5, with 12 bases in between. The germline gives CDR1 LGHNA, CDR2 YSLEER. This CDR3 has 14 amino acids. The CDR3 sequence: CASSPFDRDNEQFF. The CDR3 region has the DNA TGCGCCAGCAGCCCATTTGACAGAGACAATGAGCAGTTCTTC.

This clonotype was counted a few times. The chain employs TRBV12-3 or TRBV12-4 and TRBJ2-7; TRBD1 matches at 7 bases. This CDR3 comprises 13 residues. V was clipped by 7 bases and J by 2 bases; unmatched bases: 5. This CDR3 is CASIKQGTYEQYF. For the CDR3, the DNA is TGTGCCAGCATCAAACAGGGGACCTACGAGCAGTACTTC.